The clone carrying this T cell receptor beta chain occurred a few times. What it recognizes is unknown. The data derive from a study of T-cell memory formation after mild COVID-19. General observations from the study: Later expanders leaned CD4+, whereas clones that contracted between day 15 and 85 were balanced CD4/CD8.

TCRdb analysed the 5' RACE reads with MiXCR anew, one entry per CDR3 protein. The table has approximately 100,000 distinct CDR3 sequences, 11% seen once. Input material: PBMCs or a T cell subset sorted from them (not recorded which). This sequence was found in a man between 18 and 35 years old who had mild COVID-19 (a few samples of this study predate the infection). Cell type and time point are not known.

The CDR3 protein is CSARDIAGATGETQYF. For the CDR3, the DNA is TGCAGTGCTAGAGATATAGCGGGGGCTACCGGGGAGACCCAGTACTTC. This rearrangement joins TRBV20-1 to TRBJ2-5; the match to TRBD2 covers 9 bases. This CDR3 spans 16 amino acids. The trim removed 0 bases at V and 5 bases at J, leaving 10 bases unmatched. Germline CDR1 and CDR2: DFQATT and SNEGSKA (reference sequence).